This entry features one T cell receptor beta chain sequence. Only a few counts were recorded for this clone. Its cognate antigen has yet to be identified. Base qualities are not recorded, but no much larger clone differs from it by a single base. The CDR3 holds 15 amino acids from the cysteine to the phenylalanine. The only DNA kept is the CDR3, 45 bases in frame from the first base. The data were obtained in a study of Ad26.COV2.S vaccination and SARS-CoV-2 variants (dated by TCRdb to about 2021). Regarding the research as a whole: Donors in the vaccine arm were drawn from COV1001, a multicentre, randomized, double-blind, placebo-controlled phase I-IIa trial testing Ad26.COV2.S in healthy adults. TCRbeta repertoire sequencing served as the tool for gauging how specific and how broad the SARS-CoV-2-reactive T cell receptors were following Ad26.COV2.S vaccination. Ad26.COV2.S was given intramuscularly at 5x10^10 or 1x10^11 viral particles, as a single shot or as two shots 56 days apart. A total of some 30 samples were included in the TCR-sequenced set, comprising roughly 20 Ad26.COV2.S vaccine recipients, 5 placebo recipients and 8 SARS-CoV-2 convalescent individuals. Trial participants were randomized into five groups of five: low-dose or high-dose Ad26.COV2.S given once or twice, or placebo on both occasions. Investigators did not know the trial group allocation while performing experiments and assessing outcomes.

The immunoSEQ Assay was the method used to sequence TCRbeta CDR3 regions. After extraction, genomic DNA underwent amplification by bias-controlled multiplex PCR, followed by high-throughput sequencing. The paper's data handling went like this. To quantify the absolute abundance of every unique TCRbeta CDR3 region, sequences were collapsed and filtered. T cell fraction was estimated by normalization of TCRbeta template counts to usable DNA, with usable DNA being measured through amplification of reference genes present in all nucleated cells. Repertoire TCRs were annotated as SARS-CoV-2-specific when V gene, CDR3 amino acid sequence and J gene were exactly matched to a known reactive TCR set. MIRA supplied the reference SARS-CoV-2 TCR set, which was filtered for enrichment in COVID-19-positive ImmuneCODE repertoires so that public or cross-reactive TCRs were removed. Using the MIRA antigens, annotated TCRs were further analysed by specific ORF or by position within an ORF. Breadth was defined as annotated unique rearrangements over total unique productive rearrangements; depth was the summed frequency of those rearrangements. Group comparisons of TCR breadth used two-sided Wilcoxon rank-sum tests. The clones in this table, taken by TCRdb from immuneACCESS, are in-frame only. Not every clone is retained; where verified, under half of the shortfall comes from an unresolved V gene, and the cause of the rest is unknown. V, J and clone size reflect that table, while D and trimming were determined from the DNA. The sample includes some 460,000 clones, with 70% to 90% observed a single time. Of the sample, 1.7% falls within the top ten clones.

General conclusions and limits of the study: The authors noted that the TCR breadth and depth analyses may have underestimated total T cell responses. Spike-specific TCR breadth was higher in Ad26.COV2.S recipients than in placebo recipients (P = 0.0014). Substantial breadth of spike-specific CD8+ and CD4+ T cell responses was reported after vaccination. Vaccine and placebo recipients had similar non-spike TCR breadth, a finding consistent with the vaccine containing only spike. The study was not powered for comparison of responses between vaccine doses or regimens.

In the paper's terms, the treatment or condition label means: 15 to 20 received Ad26.COV2.S at low or high dose, single or two shots; 5 received placebo; per-sample allocation not given. For vaccine and placebo recipients, the sequenced repertoires came from samples collected on day 63 after the first injection. Between 29 July and 7 August 2020, Cohort 1b enrolled 25 adults aged 18-55 years at one site in Boston, USA. Ad26.COV2.S consisted of a replication-incompetent adenovirus type 26 vector by which a prefusion-stabilized SARS-CoV-2 spike protein from the original Wuhan strain was expressed. The sequence was collected from a person aged 18-65 years who received the Ad26.COV2.S COVID-19 vaccine or a placebo. The sample here was peripheral blood, taken in a trial of Ad26.COV2.S vaccine versus placebo. Rearrangement joined TRBV21-1 to TRBJ1-3; the table assigns TRBD1, which was not confirmed against the DNA. TRBV21-1 is given as a pseudogene. The CDR3 is CASSKARTGGNTIYF. The sequenced DNA is TGTGCCAGCAGCAAAGCCCGGACAGGAGGAAACACCATATATTTT.